Each of the 2 T cell receptor beta chains below was sequenced from the same sample in a study of spatial heterogeneity in lung cancer. Time point defined: sample taken at primary tumor resection. MiXCR, applied by TCRdb to the 5' RACE reads, yields one record per CDR3 protein. Among around 92,000 distinct CDR3 sequences listed, about an eighth were seen once. The source material was PBMCs, sampled at surgery. The source of these receptors is a male donor with early-stage non-small cell lung cancer.

This clonotype has only a few counts. The gene calls are TRBV27 and TRBJ2-1; D possibly corresponds to TRBD1 (8 bases). The CDR3 sequence is 15 residues long. Germline V gene data show CDR1 as MNHEY and CDR2 as SMNVEV (reference sequence). V was clipped by 7 bases and J by 1 base, with 14 bases between them. The CDR3 protein is CASKQGDYSYNEQFF. CDR3 bases: TGTGCCAGCAAACAGGGGGACTATTCCTACAATGAGCAGTTCTTC.

This clonotype turned up a few times. The V and J genes are TRBV12-3 or TRBV12-4 and TRBJ2-7; either TRBD1 or TRBD2 may supply D (5 bases each). This CDR3 region has 16 residues. The germline V and J ends were trimmed by 6 bases and 2 bases, with 20 bases remaining between them. CDR3 sequence reads: CASRRTMGPPAYEQYF. Written as DNA, the CDR3 is TGTGCCAGCAGGAGAACCATGGGACCGCCGGCCTACGAGCAGTACTTC.